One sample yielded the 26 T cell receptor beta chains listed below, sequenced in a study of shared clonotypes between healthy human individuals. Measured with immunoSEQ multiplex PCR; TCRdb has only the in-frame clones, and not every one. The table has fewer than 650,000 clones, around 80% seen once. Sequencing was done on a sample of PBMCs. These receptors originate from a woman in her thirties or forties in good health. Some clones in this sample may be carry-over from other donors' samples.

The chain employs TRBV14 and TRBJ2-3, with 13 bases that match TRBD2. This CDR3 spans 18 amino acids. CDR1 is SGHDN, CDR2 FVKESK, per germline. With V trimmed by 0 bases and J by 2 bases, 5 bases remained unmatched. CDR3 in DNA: TGTGCCAGCAGCCAAGAACGGGGACTAGCGGGAAACACAGATACGCAGTATTTT. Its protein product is CASSQERGLAGNTDTQYF.

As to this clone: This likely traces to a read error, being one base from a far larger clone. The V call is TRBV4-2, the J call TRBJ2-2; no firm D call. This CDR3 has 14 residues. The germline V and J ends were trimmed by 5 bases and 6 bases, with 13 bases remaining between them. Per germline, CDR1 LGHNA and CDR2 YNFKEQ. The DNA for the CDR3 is TGTGCCAGCAGCTTGAAAGGGCACGCCGGGGAGCTGTTTTTT. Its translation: CASSLKGHAGELFF.

The chain's CDR3 is CASSVNGGYTF. The DNA of the CDR3 is TGTGCCAGCAGCGTAAACGGGGGCTACACCTTC. The genes are TRBV9 and TRBJ1-2, with D uncertain. This CDR3 is built from 11 residues. Germline lookup yields CDR1 SGDLS and CDR2 YYNGEE. The ends were cut back, 1 base at V and 8 bases at J, with 6 bases in the middle. Looking up the rest from reference TRBV9 and TRBJ1-2 gives the full variable domain: DSGVTQTPKHLITATGQRVTLRCSPRSGDLSVYWYQQSLDQGLQFLIQYYNGEERAKGNILERFSAQQFPDLHSELNLSSLELGDSALYFCASSVNGGYTFGSGTRLTVV.

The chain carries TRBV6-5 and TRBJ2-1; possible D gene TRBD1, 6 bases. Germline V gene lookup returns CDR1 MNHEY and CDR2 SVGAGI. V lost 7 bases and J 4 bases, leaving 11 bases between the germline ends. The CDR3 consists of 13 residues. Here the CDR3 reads CASKGRGYNEQFF. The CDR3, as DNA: TGTGCCAGCAAGGGCAGGGGATACAATGAGCAGTTCTTC.

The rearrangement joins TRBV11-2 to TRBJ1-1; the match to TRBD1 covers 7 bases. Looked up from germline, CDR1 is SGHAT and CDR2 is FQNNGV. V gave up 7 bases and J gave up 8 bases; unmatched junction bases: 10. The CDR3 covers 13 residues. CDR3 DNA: TGTGCCAGCAAGGTAACAGGGGCGGTCGAAGCTTTCTTT. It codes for CASKVTGAVEAFF.

The CDR3 bases are TGTGCCAGCAGCGTAGAAAGTCGTCAGGCCCCCTACGAGCAGTACTTC. Protein sequence: CASSVESRQAPYEQYF. The chain combines TRBV9 with TRBJ2-7, with D uncertain. This CDR3 has 16 amino acids. Trimming removed 0 bases at V and 2 bases at J, with 15 bases between. In germline, CDR1 is SGDLS, CDR2 YYNGEE.

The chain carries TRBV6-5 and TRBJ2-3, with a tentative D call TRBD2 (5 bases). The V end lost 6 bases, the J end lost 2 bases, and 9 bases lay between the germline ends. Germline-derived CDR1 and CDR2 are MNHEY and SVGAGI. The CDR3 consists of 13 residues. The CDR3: CASRRAATDTQYF. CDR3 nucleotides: TGTGCCAGCAGGAGGGCCGCCACAGATACGCAGTATTTT.

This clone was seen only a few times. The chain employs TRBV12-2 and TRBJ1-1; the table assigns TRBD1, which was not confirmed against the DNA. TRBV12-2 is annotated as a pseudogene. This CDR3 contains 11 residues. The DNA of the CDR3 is TGTGCAAGTCGTCTGCCAGGTGAAGCTTTCTTT. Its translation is CASRLPGEAFF.

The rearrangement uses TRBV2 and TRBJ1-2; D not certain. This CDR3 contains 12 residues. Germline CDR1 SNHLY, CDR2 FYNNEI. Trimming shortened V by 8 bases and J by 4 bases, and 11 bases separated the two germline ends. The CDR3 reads CASALGVYGYTF. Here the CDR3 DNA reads TGTGCCAGCGCCCTTGGGGTCTATGGCTACACCTTC.

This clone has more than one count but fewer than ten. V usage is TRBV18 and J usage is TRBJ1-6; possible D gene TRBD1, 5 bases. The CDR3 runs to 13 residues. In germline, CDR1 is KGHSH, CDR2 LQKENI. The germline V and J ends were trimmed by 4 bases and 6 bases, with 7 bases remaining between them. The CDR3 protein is CASSRDSNSPLHF. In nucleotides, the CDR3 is TGTGCCAGCTCACGAGACAGTAATTCACCCCTCCACTTT.

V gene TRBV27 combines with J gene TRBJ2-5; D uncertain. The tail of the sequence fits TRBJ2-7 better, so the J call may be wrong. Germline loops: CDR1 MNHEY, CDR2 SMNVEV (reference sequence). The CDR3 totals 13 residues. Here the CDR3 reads CASSAAGAYEQYF. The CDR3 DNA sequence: TGTGCCAGCAGTGCCGCTGGGGCCTACGAGCAGTACTTC.

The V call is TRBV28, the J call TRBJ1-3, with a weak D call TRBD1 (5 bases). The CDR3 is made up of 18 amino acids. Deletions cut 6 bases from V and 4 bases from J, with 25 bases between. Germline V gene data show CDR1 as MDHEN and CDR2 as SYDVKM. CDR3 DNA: TGTGCCAGCAGGCAGGGCTTCCAACCATTTTTCGGAGGAAACACCATATATTTT. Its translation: CASRQGFQPFFGGNTIYF. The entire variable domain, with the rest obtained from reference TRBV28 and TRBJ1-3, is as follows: DVKVTQSSRYLVKRTGEKVFLECVQDMDHENMFWYRQDPGLGLRLIYFSYDVKMKEKGDIPEGYSVSREKKERFSLILESASTNQTSMYLCASRQGFQPFFGGNTIYFGEGSWLTVV.

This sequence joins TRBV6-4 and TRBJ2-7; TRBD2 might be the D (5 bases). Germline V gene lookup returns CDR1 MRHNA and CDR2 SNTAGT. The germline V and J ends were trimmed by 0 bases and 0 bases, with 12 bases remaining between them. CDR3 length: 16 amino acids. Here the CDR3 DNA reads TGTGCCAGCAGTGACTCGAGCGGCAGTCTCTCCTACGAGCAGTACTTC. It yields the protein CASSDSSGSLSYEQYF.

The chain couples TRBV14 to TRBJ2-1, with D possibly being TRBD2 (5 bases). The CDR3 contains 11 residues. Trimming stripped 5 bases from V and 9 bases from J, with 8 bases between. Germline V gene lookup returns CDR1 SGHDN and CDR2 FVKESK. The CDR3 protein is CASSFRGEQFF. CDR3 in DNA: TGTGCCAGCAGCTTTCGGGGTGAGCAGTTCTTC.

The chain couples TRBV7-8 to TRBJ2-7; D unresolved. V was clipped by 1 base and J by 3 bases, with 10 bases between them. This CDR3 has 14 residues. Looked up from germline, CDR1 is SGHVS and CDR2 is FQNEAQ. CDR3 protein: CASSLGPGYYEQYF. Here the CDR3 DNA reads TGTGCCAGCAGCTTAGGTCCGGGCTACTACGAGCAGTACTTC.

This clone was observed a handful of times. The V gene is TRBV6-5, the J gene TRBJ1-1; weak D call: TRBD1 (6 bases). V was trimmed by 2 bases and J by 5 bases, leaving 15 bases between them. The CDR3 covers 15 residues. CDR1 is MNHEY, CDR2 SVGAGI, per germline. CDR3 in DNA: TGTGCCAGCAGTTACGCGGAACAGGGAGAGACTGAAGCTTTCTTT. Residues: CASSYAEQGETEAFF.

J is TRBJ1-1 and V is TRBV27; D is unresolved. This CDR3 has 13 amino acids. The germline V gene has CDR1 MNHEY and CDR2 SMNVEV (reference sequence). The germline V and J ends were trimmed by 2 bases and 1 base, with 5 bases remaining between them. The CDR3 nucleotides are TGTGCCAGCAGTTTAAGGTCGAACACTGAAGCTTTCTTT. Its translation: CASSLRSNTEAFF.

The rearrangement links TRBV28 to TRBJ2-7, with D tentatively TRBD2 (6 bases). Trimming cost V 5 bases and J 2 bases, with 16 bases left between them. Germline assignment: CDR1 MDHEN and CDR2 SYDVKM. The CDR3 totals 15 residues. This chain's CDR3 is CASSDPLASPYEQYF. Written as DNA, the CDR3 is TGTGCCAGCAGTGATCCCCTAGCGTCCCCCTACGAGCAGTACTTC.

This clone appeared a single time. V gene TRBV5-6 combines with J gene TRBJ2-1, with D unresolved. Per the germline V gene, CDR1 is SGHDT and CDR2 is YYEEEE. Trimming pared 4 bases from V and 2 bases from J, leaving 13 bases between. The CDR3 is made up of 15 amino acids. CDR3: CASSRMTAPYNEQFF. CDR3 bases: TGTGCCAGCAGCCGGATGACGGCGCCCTACAATGAGCAGTTCTTC.

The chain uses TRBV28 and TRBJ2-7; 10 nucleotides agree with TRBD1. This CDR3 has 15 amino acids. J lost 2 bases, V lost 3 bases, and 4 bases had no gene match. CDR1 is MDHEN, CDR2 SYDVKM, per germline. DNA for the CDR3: TGTGCCAGCAGTTTGGGACAGGGGACCACCTACGAGCAGTACTTC. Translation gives CASSLGQGTTYEQYF. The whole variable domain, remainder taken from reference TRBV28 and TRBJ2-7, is DVKVTQSSRYLVKRTGEKVFLECVQDMDHENMFWYRQDPGLGLRLIYFSYDVKMKEKGDIPEGYSVSREKKERFSLILESASTNQTSMYLCASSLGQGTTYEQYFGPGTRLTVT.

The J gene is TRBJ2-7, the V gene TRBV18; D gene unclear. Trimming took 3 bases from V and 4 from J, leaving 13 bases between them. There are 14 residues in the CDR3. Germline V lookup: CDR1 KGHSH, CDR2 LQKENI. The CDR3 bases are TGTGCCAGCTCACCCGACGTGTACCGATACGAGCAGTACTTC. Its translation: CASSPDVYRYEQYF.

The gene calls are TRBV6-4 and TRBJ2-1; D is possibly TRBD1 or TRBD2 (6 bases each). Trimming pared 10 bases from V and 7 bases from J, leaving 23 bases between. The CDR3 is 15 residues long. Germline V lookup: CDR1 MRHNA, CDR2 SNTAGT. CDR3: CANPGAWKQGNEQFF. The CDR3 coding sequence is TGTGCCAACCCGGGGGCCTGGAAACAGGGAAATGAGCAGTTCTTC.

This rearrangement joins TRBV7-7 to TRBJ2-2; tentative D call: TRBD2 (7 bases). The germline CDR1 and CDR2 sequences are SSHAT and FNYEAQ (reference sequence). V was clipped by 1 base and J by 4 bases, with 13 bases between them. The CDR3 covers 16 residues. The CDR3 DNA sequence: TGTGCCAGCAGCTTAGAAGGCGCGGGGGCCACCGGGGAGCTGTTTTTT. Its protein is CASSLEGAGATGELFF.

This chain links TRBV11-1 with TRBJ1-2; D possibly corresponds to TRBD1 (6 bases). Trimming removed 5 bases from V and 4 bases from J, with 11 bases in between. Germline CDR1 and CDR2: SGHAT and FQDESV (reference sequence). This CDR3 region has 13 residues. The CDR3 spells CASSLTGSYGYTF. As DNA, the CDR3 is TGTGCCAGCAGCCTTACAGGGTCCTATGGCTACACCTTC.

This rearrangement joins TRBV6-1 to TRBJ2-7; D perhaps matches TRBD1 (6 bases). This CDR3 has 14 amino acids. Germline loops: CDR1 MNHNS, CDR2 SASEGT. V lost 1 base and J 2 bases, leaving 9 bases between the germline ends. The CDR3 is CASSEVWGPYEQYF. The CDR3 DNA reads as TGTGCCAGCAGTGAAGTTTGGGGGCCCTACGAGCAGTACTTC.

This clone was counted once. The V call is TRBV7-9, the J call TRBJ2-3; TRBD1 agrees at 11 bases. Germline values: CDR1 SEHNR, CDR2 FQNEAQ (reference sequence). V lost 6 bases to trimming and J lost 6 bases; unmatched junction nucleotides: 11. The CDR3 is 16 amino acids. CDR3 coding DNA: TGTGCCAGCAGACGGCAGACGGGACAGGGGGTGGATACGCAGTATTTT. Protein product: CASRRQTGQGVDTQYF.